This TCR beta chain was sequenced for a study of T cell responses to AZD1222 COVID-19 vaccine. Study-level results: Spike-specific TCR breadth and depth rose after two AZD1222 doses. Within unmutated variant regions lay the reported targets of nearly half of spike-specific TCRs. Donor demographics were predominantly white British with a female majority; clonal diversity may be underestimated.

The V gene's germline CDR1 is MNHNS and CDR2 SASEGT. CDR3 size: 17 residues. The V gene lost 3 bases and the J gene lost 2 bases, with 20 bases spanning the gap. Researchers grouped second doses given at about 4 or about 12 weeks into one pool. Comment on this clone: Its antigen is as yet unknown.

Sequencing used immunoSEQ multiplex PCR; TCRdb keeps in-frame clones, though not all of them. The sample yields under 130,000 clones, around 90% seen once. The sequences come from peripheral blood, collected 28 days after the second AZD1222 dose. The V call is TRBV6-1, the J call TRBJ2-7; D possibly corresponds to TRBD1 (5 bases). This sequence was found in an adult who received the AZD1222 COVID-19 vaccine. The CDR3 nucleotides read TGTGCCAGCAGTGACGGCAGTTCGGTACAGGCACCCTACGAGCAGTACTTC. It translates to CASSDGSSVQAPYEQYF.